These 30 T cell receptor beta chains were all obtained from the same sample, sequenced in a study of blood T cell repertoires in COVID-19. The table came from immunoSEQ multiplex PCR; TCRdb's copy has only in-frame clones and leaves some out. Of approximately 300,000 clones detected, around 90% appear once; the ten largest clones hold 1%. Sequenced sample: peripheral blood. These TCRs come from a man in his forties or fifties with active or convalescent COVID-19.

The CDR3 spells CASSPFPAGYEQYF. The CDR3 DNA follows: TGTGCCAGCAGCCCCTTCCCGGCAGGGTACGAGCAGTACTTC. The chain carries TRBV7-3 and TRBJ2-7; D is possibly TRBD1 (5 bases). Germline CDR1 and CDR2: SGHTA and FQGTGA. This CDR3 contains 14 residues. Trimming shortened V by 5 bases and J by 4 bases, and 15 bases separated the two germline ends. Using reference TRBV7-3 and TRBJ2-7 for the parts outside the CDR3, the full variable domain is GAGVSQTPSNKVTEKGKYVELRCDPISGHTALYWYRQSLGQGPEFLIYFQGTGAADDSGLPNDRFFAVRPEGSVSTLKIQRTERGDSAVYLCASSPFPAGYEQYFGPGTRLTVT.

This clone was counted between two and nine times. The chain links TRBV6-5 to TRBJ1-6; D gene unclear. V was trimmed by 4 bases and J by 2 bases, leaving 6 bases between them. The CDR3 has 14 amino acids. Germline assignment: CDR1 MNHEY and CDR2 SVGAGI. The CDR3 DNA is TGTGCCAGCAGTTCAGTTACCTATAATTCACCCCTCCACTTT. Amino acids: CASSSVTYNSPLHF.

The rearrangement joins TRBV28 to TRBJ1-6; D is ambiguous. Germline V gene lookup returns CDR1 MDHEN and CDR2 SYDVKM. The CDR3 sequence is 13 residues long. V gave up 9 bases and J gave up 7 bases, with 13 bases separating them. CDR3 loop: CASQLPGNSPLHF. In nucleotides, the CDR3 is TGTGCCAGTCAACTCCCGGGAAATTCACCCCTCCACTTT.

This sequence joins TRBV5-4 and TRBJ1-4, with 7 bases matching TRBD1. The CDR3 loop spans 15 amino acids. Trimming cost V 4 bases and J 5 bases; bases outside gene matches: 8. The germline CDR1 and CDR2 sequences are SGHNT and YYREEE (reference sequence). DNA of the CDR3: TGTGCCAGCAGCCCAGGACAGGCCGAGAATGAAAAACTGTTTTTT. Its protein is CASSPGQAENEKLFF.

This chain joins TRBV28 and TRBJ2-7, with no clear D. Trimming removed 3 bases from V and 2 bases from J, with 5 bases in between. Germline loops: CDR1 MDHEN, CDR2 SYDVKM. CDR3 length equals 12 residues. The DNA of the CDR3 is TGTGCCAGCAGTTTTCTTGCCTACGAGCAGTACTTC. Encoded protein: CASSFLAYEQYF. Using reference TRBV28 and TRBJ2-7 for the parts outside the CDR3, the full variable domain is DVKVTQSSRYLVKRTGEKVFLECVQDMDHENMFWYRQDPGLGLRLIYFSYDVKMKEKGDIPEGYSVSREKKERFSLILESASTNQTSMYLCASSFLAYEQYFGPGTRLTVT.

The rearrangement uses TRBV2 and TRBJ1-1; a weak D match, TRBD1 (5 bases). This CDR3 has 14 amino acids. Germline lookup yields CDR1 SNHLY and CDR2 FYNNEI. Trimming cost V 8 bases and J 1 base, with 14 bases left between them. The CDR3 protein is CASGQGLGNTEAFF. The CDR3 DNA is TGTGCCAGCGGCCAGGGACTGGGGAACACTGAAGCTTTCTTT.

This rearrangement joins TRBV7-8 to TRBJ2-7, with D tentatively TRBD2 (6 bases). The germline V gene has CDR1 SGHVS and CDR2 FQNEAQ. The CDR3 extends over 17 amino acids. The V end was cut by 4 bases, the J end by 5 bases, with 24 bases between. The CDR3 loop reads CASSSWRVGDPSHEQYF. CDR3 DNA sequence: TGTGCCAGCAGCTCTTGGAGGGTCGGGGACCCAAGCCACGAGCAGTACTTC.

The chain recombines TRBV2 with TRBJ2-7; D gene ambiguous. Looked up from germline, CDR1 is SNHLY and CDR2 is FYNNEI. This CDR3 is 13 amino acids long. V was shortened by 0 bases and J by 6 bases, with 9 bases between the two germline ends. As DNA, the CDR3 is TGTGCCAGCAGTGAAGCCCCGGGTAGCGAGCAGTACTTC. Its protein product is CASSEAPGSEQYF. Supplemented by reference TRBV2 and TRBJ2-7, the full variable domain reads EPEVTQTPSHQVTQMGQEVILRCVPISNHLYFYWYRQILGQKVEFLVSFYNNEISEKSEIFDDQFSVERPDGSNFTLKIRSTKLEDSAMYFCASSEAPGSEQYFGPGTRLTVT.

This clone was seen more than once but under ten times. The chain is built from TRBV30 and TRBJ1-5, with D unresolved. Germline CDR1 is GTSNPN and CDR2 is SVGIG (reference sequence). This CDR3 has 14 amino acids. Trimming cost V 0 bases and J 0 bases, with 6 bases left between them. The CDR3 DNA is TGTGCCTGGAGTGTTCTGTTTAGCAATCAGCCCCAGCATTTT. It specifies CAWSVLFSNQPQHF.

The chain carries TRBV18 and TRBJ1-1; D gene uncertain. The CDR3 is 13 amino acids. Looked up from germline, CDR1 is KGHSH and CDR2 is LQKENI. Between the trimmed V and J ends, which lost 6 bases and 3 bases, there was a span of 11 bases. The CDR3: CASSTIGDTEAFF. The CDR3 nucleotides are TGTGCCAGCTCGACCATAGGAGACACTGAAGCTTTCTTT.

This clone was counted a single time. This chain uses TRBV24-1 with TRBJ1-4; D is uncertain. The ends were cut back, 2 bases at V and 6 bases at J, with 9 bases in the middle. From germline, CDR1 is KGHDR and CDR2 SFDVKD. There are 14 residues in the CDR3. The CDR3 DNA sequence: TGTGCCACCAGTGATTCGGGAAAGGATGAAAAACTGTTTTTT. Amino acids: CATSDSGKDEKLFF.

Points on this clone: A junction boundary mismatches the germline segment, possibly from a read error. This chain uses TRBV7-7 with TRBJ2-2, with a weak D call TRBD2 (7 bases). The length of the CDR3 is 14 residues. The germline V gene has CDR1 SSHAT and CDR2 FNYEAQ (reference sequence). CDR3 bases: TGTGCCAGCAGCTTATCTGTGGTCGCGGGGGCGCTGTTTTTT. It translates to CASSLSVVAGALFF.

The V and J genes are TRBV19 and TRBJ1-2, with 7 positions matching TRBD1. V gave up 6 bases and J gave up 1 base; unmatched junction bases: 8. Germline CDR1 reads LNHDA; CDR2 reads SQIVND (reference sequence). This CDR3 has 15 amino acids. Here the CDR3 reads CASSIWTGGNYGYTF. CDR3 sequence (DNA): TGTGCCAGTAGCATCTGGACAGGCGGTAACTATGGCTACACCTTC.

Here the CDR3 reads CASSIQGAGNTEAFF. For the CDR3, the DNA is TGTGCCAGCAGCATACAGGGGGCAGGAAACACTGAAGCTTTCTTT. The V gene is TRBV7-8, the J gene TRBJ1-1; TRBD1 matches at 9 bases. Germline lookup yields CDR1 SGHVS and CDR2 FQNEAQ. The CDR3 extends over 15 amino acids. V shed 5 bases and J 2 bases; nucleotides not matched to a gene: 6.

The V and J genes are TRBV7-3 and TRBJ2-3, with 9 bases fitting TRBD2. The CDR3 totals 19 residues. V was clipped by 4 bases and J by 5 bases; unmatched bases: 19. CDR1 is SGHTA and CDR2 is FQGTGA in the germline V gene. The CDR3 loop is CASSSPTRGSGGSRDTQYF. In DNA form, the CDR3 reads TGTGCCAGCAGCTCCCCGACGAGGGGCAGCGGGGGGTCGAGAGATACGCAGTATTTT.

The CDR3 DNA follows: TGTGCCAGCAGCCCAGGGACAGGGGGCGCGACCGGGGAGCTGTTTTTT. Amino acid sequence: CASSPGTGGATGELFF. The chain recombines TRBV5-4 with TRBJ2-2, with 12 bases fitting TRBD1. Looked up from germline, CDR1 is SGHNT and CDR2 is YYREEE (reference sequence). V was clipped by 4 bases and J by 5 bases; unmatched bases: 6. The CDR3 has 16 amino acids. Full variable domain (outside the CDR3, taken from reference TRBV5-4 and TRBJ2-2): ETGVTQSPTHLIKTRGQQVTLRCSSQSGHNTVSWYQQALGQGPQFIFQYYREEENGRGNFPPRFSGLQFPNYSSELNVNALELDDSALYLCASSPGTGGATGELFFGEGSRLTVL.

This clone was seen only a few times. This chain connects TRBV7-2 to TRBJ2-1; TRBD1 aligns across 9 bases. Germline assignment: CDR1 SGHTA and CDR2 FQGNSA. The CDR3 spans 15 residues. V gave up 1 base and J gave up 8 bases; unmatched junction bases: 6. CDR3 nucleotides: TGTGCCAGCAGCTTAGAGGGGACAGGGAGCGATGAGCAGTTCTTC. This codes for CASSLEGTGSDEQFF.

The CDR3, as DNA: TGTGCCAGCAGCCAAGATTACAGGGGCGGCTATGGCTACACCTTC. Translated: CASSQDYRGGYGYTF. The chain combines TRBV4-2 with TRBJ1-2, with 7 bases matching TRBD1. Germline V lookup: CDR1 LGHNA, CDR2 YNFKEQ. The CDR3 is made up of 15 amino acids. V dropped 0 bases and J dropped 4; count of bases not matched to a gene: 5.

This clone was seen once. V and J are TRBV15 and TRBJ2-5; TRBD2 agrees at 9 bases. The CDR3 runs 18 residues. V lost 0 bases to trimming and J lost 7 bases; unmatched junction nucleotides: 15. Germline CDR1 reads LNHNV; CDR2 reads YYDKDF (reference sequence). CDR3 DNA sequence: TGTGCCACCAGCAGAGACCTCCTGACTAGCGGCCTCAGAGGGACCCAGTACTTC. Translating gives CATSRDLLTSGLRGTQYF.

This clone was counted a single time. The rearrangement links TRBV4-3 to TRBJ1-2, with D perhaps TRBD1 (5 bases). The V end was cut by 4 bases, the J end by 4 bases, with 16 bases between. CDR1 is LGHNA and CDR2 is YSLEER in the germline V gene. The length of the CDR3 is 15 residues. The CDR3 sequence: CASSPTRQGTYGYTF. For the CDR3, the DNA is TGCGCCAGCAGCCCAACTCGGCAGGGTACCTATGGCTACACCTTC.

The chain joins TRBV5-1 to TRBJ1-6; the D gene is possibly TRBD1 (6 bases). This CDR3 contains 14 residues. V dropped 0 bases and J dropped 5 bases, with 6 bases sitting between them. CDR1 and CDR2 (germline): SGHRS, YFSETQ. The CDR3 loop reads CASSLGQDNSPLHF. The CDR3 region has the DNA TGCGCCAGCAGCTTGGGACAGGATAATTCACCCCTCCACTTT.

The chain combines TRBV7-3 with TRBJ1-1, with 7 nucleotides matching TRBD1. In germline, CDR1 is SGHTA, CDR2 FQGTGA. The CDR3 sequence is 15 residues long. Trimming took 0 bases from V and 5 from J; bases not matched to a gene: 6. CDR3 coding DNA: TGTGCCAGCAGCTTAACAGGGGGCGTGTGGACTGAAGCTTTCTTT. Residues: CASSLTGGVWTEAFF.

V is TRBV6-4 and J is TRBJ1-1; TRBD1 aligns across 8 bases. Per the germline V gene, CDR1 is MRHNA and CDR2 is SNTAGT. The CDR3 spans 14 residues. V shed 5 bases and J 5 bases; nucleotides not matched to a gene: 7. The CDR3 bases are TGTGCCAGCAGTCCAACAGGGGGGGGAACTGAAGCTTTCTTT. Amino acid sequence: CASSPTGGGTEAFF.

This clone was counted a single time. This chain links TRBV3-1 (or the pseudogene TRBV3-2) with TRBJ1-2; 7 bases agree with TRBD1. The CDR3 loop spans 14 amino acids. Germline trimming cut 0 bases from V and 7 bases from J; bases unmatched to any gene: 5. Germline V CDR1 and CDR2: LGHDT, YNNKEL (reference sequence). The CDR3 region has the DNA TGTGCCAGCAGCCAAGAGTTAGACAGGGCTGGCTACACCTTC. Translated, it gives CASSQELDRAGYTF.

The chain employs TRBV30 and TRBJ1-4; the match to TRBD1 covers 8 bases. Germline values: CDR1 GTSNPN, CDR2 SVGIG (reference sequence). J was trimmed by 8 bases and V by 1 base; bases with no gene match: 3. The CDR3 totals 13 residues. CDR3 nucleotides: TGTGCCTGGAGTGGGCGGACAGGGGAAAAACTGTTTTTT. It yields the protein CAWSGRTGEKLFF.

CDR3 DNA: TGTGCCAGCAGCGTAGCACTAGCGGACAATGAGCAGTTCTTC. This sequence encodes CASSVALADNEQFF. The chain is built from TRBV9 and TRBJ2-1; TRBD2 matches at 8 bases. J gave up 5 bases and V 0 bases, and 1 base lay outside the gene matches. Looked up from germline, CDR1 is SGDLS and CDR2 is YYNGEE. CDR3 size: 14 residues.

The chain joins TRBV7-2 to TRBJ2-7; D not resolved. V lost 2 bases and J lost 4, with 12 bases in between. Germline loops: CDR1 SGHTA, CDR2 FQGNSA. CDR3 size: 14 residues. The CDR3 is CASSLISWPYEQYF. As DNA, the CDR3 is TGTGCCAGCAGCTTAATTTCCTGGCCTTACGAGCAGTACTTC.

CDR3 sequence: CASSLVGAQKREKLFF. CDR3 bases: TGTGCCAGCAGCTTAGTGGGGGCCCAAAAACGGGAAAAACTGTTTTTT. The chain carries TRBV11-2 and TRBJ1-4, with TRBD1 as a possible D gene (6 bases). Germline V CDR1 and CDR2: SGHAT, FQNNGV. V was trimmed by 1 base and J by 8 bases, leaving 17 bases between them. The CDR3 covers 16 residues.

The rearrangement links TRBV6-5 to TRBJ1-1; 8 bases map to TRBD1. After removal of 0 bases from V and 5 bases from J, the junction contained 2 bases not matched to a gene. The CDR3 spans 14 residues. CDR1 is MNHEY and CDR2 is SVGAGI in the germline V gene. The CDR3 DNA reads TGTGCCAGCAGTTACTCATGGACAGGGACTGAAGCTTTCTTT. This translates into CASSYSWTGTEAFF.

The V call is TRBV7-9, the J call TRBJ2-7; the D is unclear. V was pared by 4 bases and J by 4 bases, with 14 bases between. This CDR3 contains 14 residues. CDR1 and CDR2 from the germline V gene are SEHNR and FQNEAQ (reference sequence). The CDR3 nucleotides are TGTGCCAGCAGCTGGTTAGAAGCGCGGTACGAGCAGTACTTC. Translation: CASSWLEARYEQYF.